The 29 T cell receptor beta chains listed next were all sequenced from one sample in a study of shared clonotypes between healthy human individuals (dated by TCRdb to 2019 to 2021). Library method: the immunoSEQ multiplex PCR assay. This is the immuneACCESS table as TCRdb keeps it, with only in-frame sequences that have V and J called. A part of the clones is gone; compared with another copy, unresolved V genes explain less than half, and the rest is unexplained. The sample profile shows 2 million to 2.5 million clones; less than 95% of them were found once. Clones ranked in the top ten supply 0.37% of the sample. What was sequenced was naive CD4+ T cells from PBMCs. In the paper's terms, the cell subset or site label means: CD45RA+ positively selected. Receptors originate from a man between 18 and 29 years old in good health. Some clones in this sample may be carry-over from other donors' samples.

This chain joins TRBV11-2 and TRBJ2-1, with TRBD2 matching 11 bases. CDR3 size: 17 residues. With 5 bases clipped from V and 1 base from J, the junction kept 7 bases outside the gene matches. The germline V gene encodes CDR1 SGHAT and CDR2 FQNNGV. CDR3 bases: TGTGCCAGCAGCCCTACTAGCGGGAGTACGTCCTACAATGAGCAGTTCTTC. Translated, it gives CASSPTSGSTSYNEQFF.

DNA for the CDR3: TGTGCCAGCAGCTCCCGGACAGGGGGCGGGACTGAAGCTTTCTTT. Translating gives CASSSRTGGGTEAFF. J is TRBJ1-1 and V is TRBV11-1, with TRBD1 matching 11 bases. The ends lost 4 bases at V and 5 bases at J; junction bases unmatched: 6. The CDR3 consists of 15 residues. Germline V gene data show CDR1 as SGHAT and CDR2 as FQDESV (reference sequence). The whole variable domain, filled in from reference TRBV11-1 and TRBJ1-1, reads EAEVAQSPRYKITEKSQAVAFWCDPISGHATLYWYRQILGQGPELLVQFQDESVVDDSQLPKDRFSAERLKGVDSTLKIQPAELGDSAMYLCASSSRTGGGTEAFFGQGTRLTVV.

This clone has a single count. V gene TRBV15 combines with J gene TRBJ2-7; the D gene is possibly TRBD2 (5 bases). V lost 3 bases and J lost 6, with 12 bases in between. The CDR3 is 13 residues long. Germline V CDR1 and CDR2: LNHNV, YYDKDF (reference sequence). For the CDR3, the DNA is TGTGCCACCAGCAGGGCGGGCCTGCCCGAGCAGTACTTC. It translates to CATSRAGLPEQYF.

Turning to this clone: The same CDR3 arises from other DNA sequences in this sample as well. This chain connects TRBV5-1 to TRBJ2-7; D gene ambiguous. V dropped 2 bases and J dropped 4 bases, with 10 bases sitting between them. Germline CDR1 is SGHRS and CDR2 is YFSETQ. This CDR3 is built from 13 residues. The CDR3 nucleotides read TGCGCCAGCAGCTTAATACCGCGGTACGAGCAGTACTTC. This sequence encodes CASSLIPRYEQYF.

The rearrangement joins TRBV30 to TRBJ2-1, with D uncertain. The CDR3 covers 13 residues. Germline CDR1 GTSNPN, CDR2 SVGIG (reference sequence). V was cut by 6 bases and J by 6 bases, with 15 bases left in between. DNA of the CDR3: TGTGCCTGCCCCCGCCCTACCCCCAATGAGCAGTTCTTC. Translated: CACPRPTPNEQFF.

The chain joins TRBV28 to TRBJ2-1; a possible D gene is TRBD2 (5 bases). The V gene lost 2 bases and the J gene lost 12 bases, with 11 bases spanning the gap. The CDR3 loop spans 12 amino acids. Looked up from germline, CDR1 is MDHEN and CDR2 is SYDVKM. The CDR3 DNA reads TGTGCCAGCAGTTTACTGGGAGTTGGGCAGTTCTTC. Encoded protein: CASSLLGVGQFF.

This chain links TRBV5-8 with TRBJ2-3, with TRBD2 matching over 7 bases. The CDR3 spans 17 residues. Trimming took 0 bases from V and 3 from J; bases not matched to a gene: 10. The germline V gene has CDR1 SGHTS and CDR2 YDEGEE. DNA for the CDR3: TGTGCCAGCAGCTTGGTCCCCGCGGGAGCGGGGACAGATACGCAGTATTTT. It is translated as CASSLVPAGAGTDTQYF.

The V gene is TRBV5-1, the J gene TRBJ2-1; TRBD1 or TRBD2 may be the D gene (5 bases each). Trimming removed 5 bases at V and 12 bases at J, with 21 bases between. CDR1 is SGHRS, CDR2 YFSETQ, per germline. CDR3 size: 14 residues. This chain's CDR3 is CASSNLGTTLPQFF. CDR3 nucleotide sequence: TGCGCCAGCAGTAACCTCGGGACCACCCTACCGCAGTTCTTC.

The rearrangement uses TRBV2 and TRBJ2-4; TRBD2 is a possible D gene (6 bases). Germline values: CDR1 SNHLY, CDR2 FYNNEI. This CDR3 spans 16 amino acids. The ends were cut back, 3 bases at V and 3 bases at J, with 15 bases in the middle. The CDR3 DNA reads as TGTGCCAGCAGTGAGCGAGGGAGGAGTGTCAAAAACATTCAGTACTTC. Translated, it gives CASSERGRSVKNIQYF.

The V gene is TRBV9, the J gene TRBJ2-5, with TRBD2 identical over 12 bases. Germline loops: CDR1 SGDLS, CDR2 YYNGEE. V trimming: 3 bases; J trimming: 2 bases; junction bases outside the gene matches: 5. This CDR3 region has 16 residues. For the CDR3, the DNA is TGTGCCAGCAGCGGCTCTAGCGGGAGGGATCAAGAGACCCAGTACTTC. It yields the protein CASSGSSGRDQETQYF.

This rearrangement joins TRBV4-3 to TRBJ1-5; D may be TRBD1 (5 bases). Trimming removed 0 bases from V and 3 bases from J, with 12 bases in between. Germline CDR1 reads LGHNA; CDR2 reads YSLEER. CDR3 length: 16 residues. The CDR3 loop is CASSQDHNRNNQPQHF. The DNA for the CDR3 is TGCGCCAGCAGCCAAGATCACAACAGGAACAATCAGCCCCAGCATTTT.

This clone was observed a handful of times. The rearrangement links TRBV2 to TRBJ1-5, with 9 bases fitting TRBD1. CDR1 and CDR2 from the germline V gene are SNHLY and FYNNEI. J lost 11 bases, V lost 4 bases, and 0 bases had no gene match. This CDR3 contains 11 residues. CDR3 loop: CASSGDRAQHF. DNA of the CDR3: TGTGCCAGCAGTGGGGACAGGGCCCAGCATTTT. Full variable domain (rest looked up from reference TRBV2 and TRBJ1-5): EPEVTQTPSHQVTQMGQEVILRCVPISNHLYFYWYRQILGQKVEFLVSFYNNEISEKSEIFDDQFSVERPDGSNFTLKIRSTKLEDSAMYFCASSGDRAQHFGDGTRLSIL.

V is TRBV28 and J is TRBJ1-1, with D perhaps matching TRBD1 (6 bases). This CDR3 is built from 15 residues. Germline V gives CDR1 MDHEN, CDR2 SYDVKM. Trimming removed 5 bases from V and 1 base from J, with 14 bases in between. Here the CDR3 DNA reads TGTGCCAGCAGTCCCTTACAGGGAAAGAACACTGAAGCTTTCTTT. Translating gives CASSPLQGKNTEAFF.

This chain uses TRBV15 with TRBJ1-1; D unclear. Germline CDR1 is LNHNV and CDR2 is YYDKDF (reference sequence). V dropped 3 bases and J dropped 10 bases, with 9 bases sitting between them. This CDR3 spans 11 amino acids. The CDR3 loop is CATSSQNSAFF. CDR3 in DNA: TGTGCCACCAGCAGTCAGAACTCAGCTTTCTTT.

J is TRBJ1-2 and V is TRBV19; TRBD1 is a possible D gene (5 bases). Germline V gene lookup returns CDR1 LNHDA and CDR2 SQIVND (reference sequence). The CDR3 extends over 11 amino acids. V was cut by 8 bases and J by 5 bases, with 9 bases left in between. The CDR3 region has the DNA TGTGCCAGTGCAGGGCTATATGGCTACACCTTC. Protein product: CASAGLYGYTF.

This chain links TRBV5-6 with TRBJ2-3; 9 bases map to TRBD1. CDR3 length: 15 amino acids. Unmatched junction bases numbered 5, after V lost 3 bases and J lost 3 bases. Germline CDR1 reads SGHDT; CDR2 reads YYEEEE. The CDR3 reads CASSSPTGGTDTQYF. CDR3 in DNA: TGTGCCAGCAGCTCGCCGACAGGGGGGACAGATACGCAGTATTTT.

The rearrangement joins TRBV5-1 to TRBJ1-1; D remains ambiguous. The germline V gene encodes CDR1 SGHRS and CDR2 YFSETQ. Trimming left V 4 bases short and J 2 bases short, with 15 bases between. This CDR3 comprises 15 residues. Here the CDR3 reads CASSRGQTGNTEAFF. CDR3 DNA: TGCGCCAGCAGCCGAGGGCAAACCGGAAACACTGAAGCTTTCTTT. Variable domain in full (rest from reference TRBV5-1 and TRBJ1-1): KAGVTQTPRYLIKTRGQQVTLSCSPISGHRSVSWYQQTPGQGLQFLFEYFSETQRNKGNFPGRFSGRQFSNSRSEMNVSTLELGDSALYLCASSRGQTGNTEAFFGQGTRLTVV.

V usage is TRBV29-1 and J usage is TRBJ1-5; TRBD1 agrees at 8 bases. Per germline, CDR1 SQVTM and CDR2 ANQGSEA. V lost 7 bases and J lost 3; bases outside the gene matches: 5. There are 13 residues in the CDR3. The CDR3 DNA reads TGCAGCGCCGCGGGACAGGACAATCAGCCCCAGCATTTT. This codes for CSAAGQDNQPQHF.

The gene calls are TRBV5-1 and TRBJ2-1; 9 bases are shared with TRBD2. The length of the CDR3 is 14 residues. Germline assignment: CDR1 SGHRS and CDR2 YFSETQ. V shed 6 bases, J shed 6 bases, and the junction held 7 bases outside the gene matches. The CDR3 spells CASNSGTSINEQFF. DNA of the CDR3: TGCGCCAGCAACTCCGGGACTAGCATCAATGAGCAGTTCTTC.

The chain joins TRBV30 to TRBJ1-5; D is ambiguous. The CDR3 has 13 amino acids. Trimming took off 3 bases at V and 5 bases at J, with 11 bases between the two ends. Germline V gene data show CDR1 as GTSNPN and CDR2 as SVGIG (reference sequence). CDR3 nucleotide sequence: TGTGCCTGGAGCGGCACAGCTTATCAGCCCCAGCATTTT. Encoded protein: CAWSGTAYQPQHF.

The chain carries TRBV30 and TRBJ1-5, with a weak D call TRBD1 (6 bases). Germline V lookup: CDR1 GTSNPN, CDR2 SVGIG (reference sequence). Trimming stripped 3 bases from V and 5 bases from J, with 17 bases between. The CDR3 has 15 amino acids. CDR3 amino acids: CAWSPGTSYYQPQHF. Written as DNA, the CDR3 is TGTGCCTGGAGCCCCGGGACATCTTACTATCAGCCCCAGCATTTT.

This chain links TRBV18 with TRBJ2-4; D uncertain. Germline lookup yields CDR1 KGHSH and CDR2 LQKENI. Trimming cost V 1 base and J 1 base, with 8 bases left between them. The CDR3 is 15 residues long. The CDR3, as DNA: TGTGCCAGCTCACCACGGACGGCTGCCAAAAACATTCAGTACTTC. The encoded protein is CASSPRTAAKNIQYF.

The chain couples TRBV12-5 to TRBJ2-5, with TRBD1 matching 8 bases. The germline V gene has CDR1 LGHNT and CDR2 FRNRAP. The V gene end was trimmed by 7 bases and the J gene end by 5 bases; junction bases not matched to a gene: 9. CDR3 length: 14 residues. The CDR3, as DNA: TGTGCTAGTGCCCCCCAGGGGGCGAGGGAGACCCAGTACTTC. Encoded protein: CASAPQGARETQYF.

The V and J genes are TRBV6-1 and TRBJ2-3, with 7 bases aligning to TRBD1. CDR1 is MNHNS and CDR2 is SASEGT in the germline V gene. Trimming removed 5 bases from V and 0 bases from J; junction bases left unmatched: 5. This CDR3 has 15 residues. The CDR3 region is CASSRPGQSTDTQYF. The CDR3, as DNA: TGTGCCAGCAGTCGGCCGGGACAGAGCACAGATACGCAGTATTTT.

This chain links TRBV19 with TRBJ1-5; TRBD1 might be the D (6 bases). CDR1 and CDR2 from the germline V gene are LNHDA and SQIVND (reference sequence). The length of the CDR3 is 13 residues. V lost 1 base and J 11 bases, leaving 12 bases between the germline ends. The CDR3 protein is CASSIAWGGAQHF. The DNA of the CDR3 is TGTGCCAGTAGTATAGCTTGGGGGGGCGCCCAGCATTTT. The whole variable domain, filled in from reference TRBV19 and TRBJ1-5, reads DGGITQSPKYLFRKEGQNVTLSCEQNLNHDAMYWYRQDPGQGLRLIYYSQIVNDFQKGDIAEGYSVSREKKESFPLTVTSAQKNPTAFYLCASSIAWGGAQHFGDGTRLSIL.

This clone was observed a single time. The chain joins TRBV2 to TRBJ2-7; no definite D call. Trimming stripped 3 bases from V and 1 base from J, with 4 bases between. The CDR3 runs 12 residues. Germline V lookup: CDR1 SNHLY, CDR2 FYNNEI. The CDR3, as DNA: TGTGCCAGCAGTGACAATTCCTACGAGCAGTACTTC. Its protein is CASSDNSYEQYF.

V usage is TRBV15 and J usage is TRBJ2-3; D gene uncertain. CDR3 size: 13 residues. From germline, CDR1 is LNHNV and CDR2 YYDKDF (reference sequence). V lost 8 bases to trimming and J lost 0 bases, with 9 bases between them. CDR3 loop: CATRTVSTDTQYF. The CDR3 DNA reads as TGTGCCACCCGTACCGTTAGCACAGATACGCAGTATTTT. Full variable domain (rest looked up from reference TRBV15 and TRBJ2-3): DAMVIQNPRYQVTQFGKPVTLSCSQTLNHNVMYWYQQKSSQAPKLLFHYYDKDFNNEADTPDNFQSRRPNTSFCFLDIRSPGLGDTAMYLCATRTVSTDTQYFGPGTRLTVL.

This clone was found once. The CDR3 reads CSPARTWEQFF. For the CDR3, the DNA is TGCAGTCCGGCTCGAACTTGGGAGCAGTTCTTC. The chain links TRBV20-1 to TRBJ2-1; D is unclear. Germline assignment: CDR1 DFQATT and CDR2 SNEGSKA (reference sequence). The CDR3 loop spans 11 amino acids. Trimming removed 8 bases at V and 10 bases at J, with 15 bases between.

The chain couples TRBV2 to TRBJ1-1; 9 positions agree with TRBD1. CDR3 length: 13 residues. J gave up 4 bases and V 4 bases, and 1 base lay outside the gene matches. Germline CDR1 is SNHLY and CDR2 is FYNNEI. CDR3 region: CASSVGQGTEAFF. The CDR3 DNA is TGTGCCAGCAGTGTGGGACAGGGCACTGAAGCTTTCTTT. The whole variable domain, remainder taken from reference TRBV2 and TRBJ1-1, is EPEVTQTPSHQVTQMGQEVILRCVPISNHLYFYWYRQILGQKVEFLVSFYNNEISEKSEIFDDQFSVERPDGSNFTLKIRSTKLEDSAMYFCASSVGQGTEAFFGQGTRLTVV.